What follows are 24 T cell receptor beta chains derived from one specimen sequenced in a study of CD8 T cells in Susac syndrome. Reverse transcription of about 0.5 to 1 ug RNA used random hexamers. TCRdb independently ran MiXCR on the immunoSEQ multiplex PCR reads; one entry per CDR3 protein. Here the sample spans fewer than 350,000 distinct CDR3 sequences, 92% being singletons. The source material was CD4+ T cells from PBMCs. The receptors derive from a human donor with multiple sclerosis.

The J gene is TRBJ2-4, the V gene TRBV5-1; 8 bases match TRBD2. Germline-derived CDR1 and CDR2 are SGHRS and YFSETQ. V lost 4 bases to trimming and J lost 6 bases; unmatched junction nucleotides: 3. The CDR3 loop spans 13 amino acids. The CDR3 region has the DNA TGCGCCAGCAGCCAAGCGGGGGTAAACATTCAGTACTTC. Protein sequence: CASSQAGVNIQYF.

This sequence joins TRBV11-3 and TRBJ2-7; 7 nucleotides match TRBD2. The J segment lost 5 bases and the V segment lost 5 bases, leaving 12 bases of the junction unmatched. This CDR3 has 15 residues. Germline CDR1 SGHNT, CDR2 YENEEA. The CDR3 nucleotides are TGTGCCAGCAGCCCGAGAAGCGGGGAATTACACGAGCAGTACTTC. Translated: CASSPRSGELHEQYF.

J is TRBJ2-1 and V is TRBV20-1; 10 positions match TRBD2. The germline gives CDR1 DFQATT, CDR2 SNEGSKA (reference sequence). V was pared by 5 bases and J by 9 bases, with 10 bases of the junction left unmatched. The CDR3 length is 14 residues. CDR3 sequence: CSARGLAGVLEQFF. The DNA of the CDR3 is TGCAGTGCTCGCGGGCTAGCGGGAGTTCTTGAGCAGTTCTTC.

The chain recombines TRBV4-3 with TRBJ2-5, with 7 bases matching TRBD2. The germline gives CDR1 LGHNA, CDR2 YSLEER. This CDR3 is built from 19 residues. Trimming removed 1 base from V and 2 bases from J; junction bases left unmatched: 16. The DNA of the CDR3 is TGCGCCAGCAGCCAAGCCCCGGGGGTAACTCGGGGGGTACAAGAGACCCAGTACTTC. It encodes CASSQAPGVTRGVQETQYF.

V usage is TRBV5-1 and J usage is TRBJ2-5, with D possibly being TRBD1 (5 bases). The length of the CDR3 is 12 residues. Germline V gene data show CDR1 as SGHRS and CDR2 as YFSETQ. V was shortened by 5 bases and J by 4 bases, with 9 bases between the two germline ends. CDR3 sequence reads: CASRQTVETQYF. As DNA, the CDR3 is TGCGCCAGCAGACAGACAGTAGAGACCCAGTACTTC.

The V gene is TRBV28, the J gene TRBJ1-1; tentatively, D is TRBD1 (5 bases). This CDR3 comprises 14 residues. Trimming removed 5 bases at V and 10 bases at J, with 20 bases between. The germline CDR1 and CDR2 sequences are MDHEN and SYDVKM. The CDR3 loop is CASSGSLSGAGAFF. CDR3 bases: TGTGCCAGCAGTGGTTCTTTGAGTGGGGCCGGAGCTTTCTTT.

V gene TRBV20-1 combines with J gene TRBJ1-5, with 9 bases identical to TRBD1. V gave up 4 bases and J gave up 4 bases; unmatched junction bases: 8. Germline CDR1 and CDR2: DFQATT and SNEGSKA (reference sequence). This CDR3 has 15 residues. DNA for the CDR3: TGCAGTGCTAAATCCGGGACAGGGATTAATCAGCCCCAGCATTTT. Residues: CSAKSGTGINQPQHF.

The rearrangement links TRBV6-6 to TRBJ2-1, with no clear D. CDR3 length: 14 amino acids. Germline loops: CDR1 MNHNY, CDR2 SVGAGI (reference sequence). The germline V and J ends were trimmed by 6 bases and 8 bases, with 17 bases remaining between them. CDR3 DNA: TGTGCCAGCAGCGCCCGCGCCGGGCGGTATGAGCAGTTCTTC. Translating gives CASSARAGRYEQFF.

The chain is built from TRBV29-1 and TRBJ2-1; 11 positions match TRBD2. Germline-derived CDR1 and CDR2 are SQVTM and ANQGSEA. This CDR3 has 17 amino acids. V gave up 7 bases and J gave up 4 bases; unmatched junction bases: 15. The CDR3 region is CSARPGGLAVRYNEQFF. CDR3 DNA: TGCAGCGCTCGCCCCGGGGGACTAGCGGTCCGTTACAATGAGCAGTTCTTC.

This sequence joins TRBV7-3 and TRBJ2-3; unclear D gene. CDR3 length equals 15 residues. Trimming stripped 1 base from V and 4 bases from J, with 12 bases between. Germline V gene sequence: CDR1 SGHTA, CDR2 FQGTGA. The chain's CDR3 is CASSLSPLSSDTQYF. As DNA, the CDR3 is TGTGCCAGCAGCTTAAGCCCCCTTAGCTCAGATACGCAGTATTTT.

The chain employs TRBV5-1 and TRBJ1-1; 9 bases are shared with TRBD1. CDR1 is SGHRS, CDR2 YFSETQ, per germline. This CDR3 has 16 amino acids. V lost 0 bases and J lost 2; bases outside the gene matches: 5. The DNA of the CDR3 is TGCGCCAGCAGCTTGGGTCTACAGGGGGCAAACACTGAAGCTTTCTTT. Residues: CASSLGLQGANTEAFF.

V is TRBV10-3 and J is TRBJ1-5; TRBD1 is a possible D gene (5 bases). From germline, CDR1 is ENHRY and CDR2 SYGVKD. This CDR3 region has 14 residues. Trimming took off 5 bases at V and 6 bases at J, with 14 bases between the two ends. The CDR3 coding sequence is TGTGCCATCAGTCCGGGGGGAAACTTTCAGCCCCAGCATTTT. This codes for CAISPGGNFQPQHF.

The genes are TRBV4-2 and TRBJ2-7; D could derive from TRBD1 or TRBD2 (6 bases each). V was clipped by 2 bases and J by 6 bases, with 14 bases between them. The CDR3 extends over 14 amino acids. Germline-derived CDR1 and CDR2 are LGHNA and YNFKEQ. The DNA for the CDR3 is TGTGCCAGCAGCCAATGGGGGGCGCGGAGCGAGCAGTACTTC. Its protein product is CASSQWGARSEQYF.

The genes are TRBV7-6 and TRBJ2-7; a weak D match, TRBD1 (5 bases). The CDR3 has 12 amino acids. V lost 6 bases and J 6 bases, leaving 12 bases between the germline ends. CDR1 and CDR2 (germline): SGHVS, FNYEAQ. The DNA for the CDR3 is TGTGCCAGCAGTATGAACAGGATCGAGCAGTACTTC. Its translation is CASSMNRIEQYF. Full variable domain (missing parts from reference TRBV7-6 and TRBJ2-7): GAGVSQSPRYKVTKRGQDVALRCDPISGHVSLYWYRQALGQGPEFLTYFNYEAQQDKSGLPNDRFSAERPEGSISTLTIQRTEQRDSAMYRCASSMNRIEQYFGPGTRLTVT.

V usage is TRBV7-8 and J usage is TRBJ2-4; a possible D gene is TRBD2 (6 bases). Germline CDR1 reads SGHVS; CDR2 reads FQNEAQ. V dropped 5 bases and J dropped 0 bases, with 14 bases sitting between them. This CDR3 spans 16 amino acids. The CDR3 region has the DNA TGTGCCAGCAGCCAGACTAGGGCACTAGCCAAAAACATTCAGTACTTC. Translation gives CASSQTRALAKNIQYF.

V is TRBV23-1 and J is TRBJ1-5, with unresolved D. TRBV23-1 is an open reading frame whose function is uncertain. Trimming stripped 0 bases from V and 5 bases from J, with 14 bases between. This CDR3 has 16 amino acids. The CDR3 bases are TGCGCCAGCAGTCAATCGAGACTGCGCGCCTATCAGCCCCAGCATTTT. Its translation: CASSQSRLRAYQPQHF.

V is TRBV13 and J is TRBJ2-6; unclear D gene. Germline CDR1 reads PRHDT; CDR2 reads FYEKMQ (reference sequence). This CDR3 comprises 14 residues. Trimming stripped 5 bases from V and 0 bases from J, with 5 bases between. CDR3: CASSAYSGANVLTF. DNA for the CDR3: TGTGCCAGCAGCGCCTACTCTGGGGCCAACGTCCTGACTTTC.

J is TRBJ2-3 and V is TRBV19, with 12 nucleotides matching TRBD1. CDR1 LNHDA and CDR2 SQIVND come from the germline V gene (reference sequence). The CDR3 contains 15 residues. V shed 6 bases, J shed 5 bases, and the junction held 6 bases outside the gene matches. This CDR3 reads CASSAGTGGLDTQYF. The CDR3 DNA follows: TGTGCCAGTAGCGCCGGGACAGGGGGCTTAGATACGCAGTATTTT. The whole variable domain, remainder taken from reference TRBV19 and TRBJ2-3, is DGGITQSPKYLFRKEGQNVTLSCEQNLNHDAMYWYRQDPGQGLRLIYYSQIVNDFQKGDIAEGYSVSREKKESFPLTVTSAQKNPTAFYLCASSAGTGGLDTQYFGPGTRLTVL.

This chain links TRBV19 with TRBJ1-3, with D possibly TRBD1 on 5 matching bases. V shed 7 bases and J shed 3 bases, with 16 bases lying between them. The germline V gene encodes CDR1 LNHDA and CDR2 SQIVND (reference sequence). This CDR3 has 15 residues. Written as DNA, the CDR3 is TGTGCCAGTACCTTACGGGGGGAAAATGGAAACACCATATATTTT. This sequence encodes CASTLRGENGNTIYF.

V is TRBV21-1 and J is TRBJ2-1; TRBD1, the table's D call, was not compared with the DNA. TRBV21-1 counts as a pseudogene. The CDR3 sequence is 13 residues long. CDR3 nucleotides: TGTGCCAGCAGCAAAGAGGGGAACGGTGAGCAGTTCTTC. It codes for CASSKEGNGEQFF.

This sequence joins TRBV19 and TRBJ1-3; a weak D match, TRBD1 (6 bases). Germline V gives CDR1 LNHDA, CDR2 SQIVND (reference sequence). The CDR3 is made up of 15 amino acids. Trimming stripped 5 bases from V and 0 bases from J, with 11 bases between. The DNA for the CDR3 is TGTGCCAGTAGTCGGACAGCAGCCTCTGGAAACACCATATATTTT. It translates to CASSRTAASGNTIYF.

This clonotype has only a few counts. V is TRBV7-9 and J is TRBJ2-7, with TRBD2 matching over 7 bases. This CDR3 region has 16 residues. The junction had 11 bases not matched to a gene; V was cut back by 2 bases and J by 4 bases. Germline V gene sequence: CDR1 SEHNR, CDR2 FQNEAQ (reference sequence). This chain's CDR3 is CASSLLGGRGLYEQYF. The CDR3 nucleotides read TGTGCCAGCAGCTTACTAGGCGGGAGAGGGTTATACGAGCAGTACTTC.

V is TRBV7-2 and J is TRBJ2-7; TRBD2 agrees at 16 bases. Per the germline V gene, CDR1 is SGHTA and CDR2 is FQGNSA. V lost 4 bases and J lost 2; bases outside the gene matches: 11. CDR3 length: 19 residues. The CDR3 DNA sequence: TGTGCCAGCAGCTACGCTTCGGGGACTAGCGGGAGGGAGACCTACGAGCAGTACTTC. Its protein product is CASSYASGTSGRETYEQYF.

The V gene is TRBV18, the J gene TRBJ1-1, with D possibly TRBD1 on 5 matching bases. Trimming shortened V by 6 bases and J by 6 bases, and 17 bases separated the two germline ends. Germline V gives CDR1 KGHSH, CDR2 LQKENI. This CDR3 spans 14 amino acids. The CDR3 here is CASSPRDLGAEAFF. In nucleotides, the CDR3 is TGTGCCAGCTCCCCCAGGGACCTTGGGGCTGAAGCTTTCTTT.